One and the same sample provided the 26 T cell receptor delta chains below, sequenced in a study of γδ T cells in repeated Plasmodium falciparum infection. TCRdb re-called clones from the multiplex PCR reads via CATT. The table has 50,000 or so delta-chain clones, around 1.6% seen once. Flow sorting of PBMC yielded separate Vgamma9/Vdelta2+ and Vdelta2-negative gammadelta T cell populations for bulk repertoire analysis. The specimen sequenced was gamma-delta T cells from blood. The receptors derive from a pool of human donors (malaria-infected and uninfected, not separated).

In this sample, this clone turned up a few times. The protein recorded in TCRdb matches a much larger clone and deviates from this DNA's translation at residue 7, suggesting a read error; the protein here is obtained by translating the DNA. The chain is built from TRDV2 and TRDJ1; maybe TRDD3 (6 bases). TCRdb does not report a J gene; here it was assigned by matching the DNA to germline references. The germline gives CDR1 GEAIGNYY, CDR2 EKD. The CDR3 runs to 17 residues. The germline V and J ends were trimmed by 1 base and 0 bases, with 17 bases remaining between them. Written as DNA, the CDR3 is TGTGCCTGTGACACAGTAAGAATGGGGGTTAACACCGATAAACTCATCTTT. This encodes CACDTVRMGVNTDKLIF.

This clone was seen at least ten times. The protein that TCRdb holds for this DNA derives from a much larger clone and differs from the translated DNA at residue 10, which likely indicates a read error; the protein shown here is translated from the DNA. The CDR3 region is CALGDGSWGVRDTDKLIF. The CDR3 DNA follows: TGTGCTCTTGGGGACGGCTCCTGGGGGGTACGAGACACCGATAAACTCATCTTT. This rearrangement joins TRDV1 to TRDJ1, with 7 nucleotides matching TRDD3. Trimming cost V 3 bases and J 0 bases; bases outside gene matches: 13. The CDR3 runs to 18 residues. Germline V gives CDR1 TSWWSYY, CDR2 QGS.

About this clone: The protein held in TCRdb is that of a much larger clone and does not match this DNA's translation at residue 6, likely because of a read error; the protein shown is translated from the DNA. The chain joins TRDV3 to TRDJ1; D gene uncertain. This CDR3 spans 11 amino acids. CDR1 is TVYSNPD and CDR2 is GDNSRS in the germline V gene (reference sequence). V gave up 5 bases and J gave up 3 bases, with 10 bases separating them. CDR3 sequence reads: CAAGYADKLIF. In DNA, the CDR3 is TGTGCCGCGGGGTACGCCGATAAACTCATCTTT.

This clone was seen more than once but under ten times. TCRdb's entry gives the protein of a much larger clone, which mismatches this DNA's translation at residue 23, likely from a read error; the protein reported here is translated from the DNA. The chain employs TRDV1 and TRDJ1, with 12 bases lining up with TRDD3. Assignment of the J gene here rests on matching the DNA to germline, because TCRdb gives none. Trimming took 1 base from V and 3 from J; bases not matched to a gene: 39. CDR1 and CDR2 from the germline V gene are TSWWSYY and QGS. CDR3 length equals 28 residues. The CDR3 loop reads CALGERGEFAFPPSRTVWGIRGADKLIF. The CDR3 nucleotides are TGTGCTCTTGGGGAACGGGGCGAGTTTGCCTTCCCCCCTTCTCGTACTGTCTGGGGGATACGGGGCGCCGATAAACTCATCTTT.

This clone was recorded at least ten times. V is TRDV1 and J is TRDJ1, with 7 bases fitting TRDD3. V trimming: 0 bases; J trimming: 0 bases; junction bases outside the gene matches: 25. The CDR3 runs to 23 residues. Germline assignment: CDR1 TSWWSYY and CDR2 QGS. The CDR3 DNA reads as TGTGCTCTTGGGGAACTAAAACCCTACTGGGGATTCATCGATAAATATTACACCGATAAACTCATCTTT. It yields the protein CALGELKPYWGFIDKYYTDKLIF.

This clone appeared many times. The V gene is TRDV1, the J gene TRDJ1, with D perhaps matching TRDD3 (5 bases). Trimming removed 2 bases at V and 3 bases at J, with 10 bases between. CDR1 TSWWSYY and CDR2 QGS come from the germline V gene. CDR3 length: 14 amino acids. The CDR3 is CALGEEDRSDKLIF. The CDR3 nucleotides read TGTGCTCTTGGGGAAGAGGATAGGTCCGATAAACTCATCTTT.

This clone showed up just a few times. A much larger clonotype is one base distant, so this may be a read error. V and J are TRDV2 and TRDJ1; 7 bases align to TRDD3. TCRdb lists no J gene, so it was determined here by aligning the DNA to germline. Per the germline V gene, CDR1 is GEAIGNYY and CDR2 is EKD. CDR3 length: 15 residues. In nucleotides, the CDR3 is TGCGCCGCTGATCTCACTGGGGATAAAGGGAATAAACTCATCTTT. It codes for CAADLTGDKGNKLIF.

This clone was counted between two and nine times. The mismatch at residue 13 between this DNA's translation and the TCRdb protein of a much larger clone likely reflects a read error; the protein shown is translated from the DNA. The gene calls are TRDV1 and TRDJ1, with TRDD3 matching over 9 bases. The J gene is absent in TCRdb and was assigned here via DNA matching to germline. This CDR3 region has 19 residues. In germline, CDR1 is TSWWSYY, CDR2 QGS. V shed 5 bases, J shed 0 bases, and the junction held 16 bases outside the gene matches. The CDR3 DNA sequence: TGTGCTCTTGGGAATTCTGGGTACTGGGGGACAGAACACACCGATAAACTCATCTTT. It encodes CALGNSGYWGTEHTDKLIF.

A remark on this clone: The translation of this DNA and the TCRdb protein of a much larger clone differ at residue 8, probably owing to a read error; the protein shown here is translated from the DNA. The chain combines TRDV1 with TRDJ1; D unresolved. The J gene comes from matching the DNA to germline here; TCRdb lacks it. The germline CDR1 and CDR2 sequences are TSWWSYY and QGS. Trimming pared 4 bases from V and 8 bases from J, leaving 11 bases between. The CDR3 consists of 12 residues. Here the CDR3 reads CALGAVSKKLIF. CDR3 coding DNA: TGTGCTCTTGGGGCCGTTTCCAAAAAACTCATCTTT.

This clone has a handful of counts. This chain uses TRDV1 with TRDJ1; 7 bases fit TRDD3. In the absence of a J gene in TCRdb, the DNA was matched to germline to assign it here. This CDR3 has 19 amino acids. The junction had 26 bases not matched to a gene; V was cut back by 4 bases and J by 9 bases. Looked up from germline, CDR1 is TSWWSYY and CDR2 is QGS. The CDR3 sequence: CALGGRVARDTALTSELIF. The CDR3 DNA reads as TGTGCTCTTGGGGGAAGAGTAGCTAGGGATACAGCGCTTACCAGCGAACTCATCTTT.

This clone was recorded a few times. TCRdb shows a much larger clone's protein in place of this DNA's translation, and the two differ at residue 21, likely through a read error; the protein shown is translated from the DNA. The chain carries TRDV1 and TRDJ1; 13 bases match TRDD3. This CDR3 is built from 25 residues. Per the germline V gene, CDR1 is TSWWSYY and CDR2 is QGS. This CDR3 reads CALGVQNAFLLTAYWGIRYTNKLIF. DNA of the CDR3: TGTGCTCTTGGGGTCCAGAACGCCTTCCTCCTAACCGCCTACTGGGGGATACGCTACACCAATAAACTCATCTTT.

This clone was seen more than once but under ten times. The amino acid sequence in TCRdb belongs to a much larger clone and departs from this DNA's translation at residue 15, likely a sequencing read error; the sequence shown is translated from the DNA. DNA for the CDR3: TGTGCTCTTGGGGAAAGGGCGCTTCCTACGGTACTGGGGGACGCCGATAAACTCATCTTT. It is translated as CALGERALPTVLGDADKLIF. The chain has TRDV1 and TRDJ1; a possible D gene is TRDD3 (9 bases). Here the J gene came from matching the DNA to germline, since TCRdb omits it. Trimming removed 2 bases from V and 3 bases from J, with 28 bases in between. Germline V gives CDR1 TSWWSYY, CDR2 QGS. The length of the CDR3 is 20 residues.

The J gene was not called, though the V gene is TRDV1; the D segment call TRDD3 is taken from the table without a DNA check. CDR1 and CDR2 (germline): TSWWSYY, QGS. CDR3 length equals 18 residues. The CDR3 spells CALGERTRPSLYTDKRIF. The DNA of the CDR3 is TGTGCTCTAGGGGAACGAACCCGTCCCTCCCTCTACACCGATAAACGCATCTTT.

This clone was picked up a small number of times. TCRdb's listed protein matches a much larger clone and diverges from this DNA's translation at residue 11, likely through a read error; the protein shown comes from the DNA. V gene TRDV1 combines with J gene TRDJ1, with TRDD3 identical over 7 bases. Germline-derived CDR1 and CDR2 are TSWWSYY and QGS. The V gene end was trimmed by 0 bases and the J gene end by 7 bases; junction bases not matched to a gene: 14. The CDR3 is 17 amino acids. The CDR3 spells CALGELGNPYGGIKLIF. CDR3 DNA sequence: TGTGCTCTTGGGGAACTAGGAAATCCTTACGGGGGGATTAAACTCATCTTT.

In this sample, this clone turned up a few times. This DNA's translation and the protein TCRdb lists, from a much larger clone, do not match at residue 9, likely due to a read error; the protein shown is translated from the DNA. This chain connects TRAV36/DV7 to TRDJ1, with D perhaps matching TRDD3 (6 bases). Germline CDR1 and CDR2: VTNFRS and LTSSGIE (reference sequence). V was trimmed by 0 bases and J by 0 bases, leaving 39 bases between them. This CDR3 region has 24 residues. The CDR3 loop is CAVEVQNPAPALMGVYMYTDKLIF. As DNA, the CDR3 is TGTGCTGTGGAGGTTCAGAATCCTGCCCCGGCCTTGATGGGGGTCTATATGTACACCGATAAACTCATCTTT. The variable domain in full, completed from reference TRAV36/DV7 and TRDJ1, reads EDKVVQSPLSLVVHEGDTVTLNCSYEVTNFRSLLWYKQEKKAPTFLFMLTSSGIEKKSGRLSSILDKKELSSILNITATQTGDSAIYLCAVEVQNPAPALMGVYMYTDKLIFGKGTRVTVEP.

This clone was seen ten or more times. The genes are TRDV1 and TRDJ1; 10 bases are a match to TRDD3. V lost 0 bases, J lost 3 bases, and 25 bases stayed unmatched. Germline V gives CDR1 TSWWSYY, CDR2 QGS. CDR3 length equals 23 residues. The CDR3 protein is CALGELSPKKSPGGYLSPDKLIF. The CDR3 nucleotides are TGTGCTCTTGGGGAACTAAGTCCAAAAAAGTCCCCTGGGGGATATTTGTCTCCCGATAAACTCATCTTT.

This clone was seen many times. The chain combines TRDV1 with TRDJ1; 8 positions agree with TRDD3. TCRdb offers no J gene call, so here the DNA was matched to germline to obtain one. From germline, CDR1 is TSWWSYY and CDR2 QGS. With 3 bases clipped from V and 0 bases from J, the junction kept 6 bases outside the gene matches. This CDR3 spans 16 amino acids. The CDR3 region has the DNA TGTGCTCTTGGGGACCGGACTGGGGGGTACACCGATAAACTCATCTTT. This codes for CALGDRTGGYTDKLIF.

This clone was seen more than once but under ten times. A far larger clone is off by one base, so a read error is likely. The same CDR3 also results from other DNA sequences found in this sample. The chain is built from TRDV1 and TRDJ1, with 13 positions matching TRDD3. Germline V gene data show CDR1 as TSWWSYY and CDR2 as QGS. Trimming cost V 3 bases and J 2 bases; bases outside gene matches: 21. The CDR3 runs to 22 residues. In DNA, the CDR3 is TGTGCTCTTGGGGACTGTGGCCTTCCTACCCAACTGGGGGATACGGATACCGATAAACTCATCTTT. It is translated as CALGDCGLPTQLGDTDTDKLIF.

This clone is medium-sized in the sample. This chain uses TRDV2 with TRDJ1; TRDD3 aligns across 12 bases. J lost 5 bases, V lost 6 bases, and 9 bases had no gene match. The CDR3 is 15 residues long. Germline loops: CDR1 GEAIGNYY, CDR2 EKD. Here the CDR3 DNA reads TGTGCCTGTAGTACTGGGGGATACCACGGTGATAAACTCATCTTT. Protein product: CACSTGGYHGDKLIF.

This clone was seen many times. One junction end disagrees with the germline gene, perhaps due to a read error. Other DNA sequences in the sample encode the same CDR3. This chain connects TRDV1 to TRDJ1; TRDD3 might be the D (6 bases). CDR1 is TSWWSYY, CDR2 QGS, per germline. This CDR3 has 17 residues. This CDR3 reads CALGDLFLGGNTDKLIF. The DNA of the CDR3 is TGTGCTCTTGGGGACCTATTCCTTGGGGGGAACACCGATAAACTAATCTTT.

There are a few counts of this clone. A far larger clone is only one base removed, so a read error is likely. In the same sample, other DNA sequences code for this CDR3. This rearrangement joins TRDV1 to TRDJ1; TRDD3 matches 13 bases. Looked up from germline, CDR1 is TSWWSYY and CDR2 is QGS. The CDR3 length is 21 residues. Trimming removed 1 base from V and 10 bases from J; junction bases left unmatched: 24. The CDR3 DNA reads TGTGCTCTTGGGGAACCCCATCCTACCCTCGGTACTGGGGGATACGCCTTCTCACTCATCTTT. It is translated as CALGEPHPTLGTGGYAFSLIF.

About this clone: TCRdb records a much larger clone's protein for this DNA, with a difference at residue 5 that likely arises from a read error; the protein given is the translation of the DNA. This CDR3 is CALGGLPCLGDTLTDKLIF. CDR3 coding DNA: TGTGCTCTTGGGGGACTACCCTGCTTGGGGGATACTCTCACCGATAAACTCATCTTT. The rearrangement uses TRDV1 and TRDJ1, with 10 bases aligning to TRDD3. The J gene was missing in TCRdb and was found by matching the end of the DNA to germline. Germline V gene data show CDR1 as TSWWSYY and CDR2 as QGS. The CDR3 extends over 19 amino acids. Trimming cost V 4 bases and J 1 base; bases outside gene matches: 15.

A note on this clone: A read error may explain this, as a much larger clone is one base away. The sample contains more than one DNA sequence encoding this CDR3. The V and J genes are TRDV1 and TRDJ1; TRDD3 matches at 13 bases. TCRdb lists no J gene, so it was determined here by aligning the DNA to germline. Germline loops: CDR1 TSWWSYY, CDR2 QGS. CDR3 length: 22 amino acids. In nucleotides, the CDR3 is TGTGCCCTTGGGGATTTCCCTACAGACTACTGGGGGATACGCGTAAAAACCGATAAACTCATCTTT. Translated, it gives CALGDFPTDYWGIRVKTDKLIF.

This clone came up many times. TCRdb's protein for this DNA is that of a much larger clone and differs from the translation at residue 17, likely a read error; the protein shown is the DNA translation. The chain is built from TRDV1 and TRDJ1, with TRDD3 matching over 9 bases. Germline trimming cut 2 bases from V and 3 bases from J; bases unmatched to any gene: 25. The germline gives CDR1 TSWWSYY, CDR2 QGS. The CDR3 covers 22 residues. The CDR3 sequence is CALGERRRSYGLGGILADKLIF. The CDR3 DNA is TGTGCTCTTGGGGAAAGAAGGCGTTCCTACGGACTCGGGGGGATACTCGCCGATAAACTCATCTTT.

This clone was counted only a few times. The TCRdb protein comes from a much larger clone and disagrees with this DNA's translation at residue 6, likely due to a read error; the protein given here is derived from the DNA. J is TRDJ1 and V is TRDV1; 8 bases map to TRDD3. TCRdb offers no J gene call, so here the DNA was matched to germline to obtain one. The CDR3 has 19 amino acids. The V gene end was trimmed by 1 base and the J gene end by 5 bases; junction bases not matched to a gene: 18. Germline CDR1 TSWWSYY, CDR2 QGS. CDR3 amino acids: CALGEPAWALGDPRDKLIF. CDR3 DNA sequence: TGTGCTCTTGGGGAACCCGCCTGGGCTCTGGGGGACCCTCGGGATAAACTCATCTTT.

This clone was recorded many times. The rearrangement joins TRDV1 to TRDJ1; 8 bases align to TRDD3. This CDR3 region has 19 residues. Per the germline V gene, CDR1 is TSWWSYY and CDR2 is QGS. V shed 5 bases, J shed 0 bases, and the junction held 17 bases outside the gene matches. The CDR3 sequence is CALGIPQDGIRGYTDKLIF. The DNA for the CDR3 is TGTGCTCTTGGGATTCCCCAGGACGGGATACGCGGGTACACCGATAAACTCATCTTT.